Listed here are 18 T cell receptor beta chains from one sample, sequenced in a study of Graves' ophthalmopathy and Graves' hyperthyroidism. RNA served as the template for amplifying TCR beta CDR3 regions. Following a first-round RT-PCR that used HTBI primers, a second-round multiplex PCR was carried out. TCRdb ran MiXCR on the multiplex PCR reads and lists one entry per CDR3 protein. The table lists roughly 500,000 distinct CDR3 sequences, around an eighth of them singletons, with 9.5% to 10% in the top ten. The sequenced sample was blood. These receptors came from a woman aged 30 to 39 with Graves' ophthalmopathy.

This clonotype occurred many times. This chain links TRBV30 with TRBJ2-7; TRBD1 agrees at 9 bases. The V gene's germline CDR1 is GTSNPN and CDR2 SVGIG (reference sequence). V was clipped by 2 bases and J by 0 bases; unmatched bases: 8. The CDR3 covers 16 residues. The CDR3 protein is CAWSNGTGTSSYEQYF. CDR3 in DNA: TGTGCCTGGAGTAACGGGACAGGGACGAGCTCCTACGAGCAGTACTTC.

This clonotype came up many times. The CDR3 bases are TGTGCCACCAGATGGAGGGGGAACACTGAAGCTTTCTTT. Translated, it gives CATRWRGNTEAFF. The chain recombines TRBV15 with TRBJ1-1; weak D call: TRBD1 (5 bases). Trimming stripped 6 bases from V and 1 base from J, with 9 bases between. Germline CDR1 is LNHNV and CDR2 is YYDKDF (reference sequence). The CDR3 has 13 residues.

A few counts support this clonotype. The V and J genes are TRBV13 and TRBJ2-4; 13 bases match TRBD2. The CDR3 totals 18 residues. Per the germline V gene, CDR1 is PRHDT and CDR2 is FYEKMQ (reference sequence). After removal of 6 bases from V and 7 bases from J, the junction contained 15 bases not matched to a gene. Here the CDR3 reads CASRSVEGTSGEDNIQYF. In DNA, the CDR3 is TGTGCCAGCAGATCAGTAGAGGGGACTAGCGGGGAGGATAACATTCAGTACTTC. The whole variable domain, remainder taken from reference TRBV13 and TRBJ2-4, is AAGVIQSPRHLIKEKRETATLKCYPIPRHDTVYWYQQGPGQDPQFLISFYEKMQSDKGSIPDRFSAQQFSDYHSELNMSSLELGDSALYFCASRSVEGTSGEDNIQYFGAGTRLSVL.

Ten or more counts support this clonotype. The rearrangement links TRBV19 to TRBJ1-6; D might be TRBD1 (6 bases). Trimming removed 4 bases at V and 7 bases at J, with 23 bases between. There are 18 residues in the CDR3. Germline-derived CDR1 and CDR2 are LNHDA and SQIVND (reference sequence). The CDR3 protein is CASSTPRFDRISNSPLHF. The CDR3 DNA reads as TGTGCCAGTAGTACCCCTCGCTTTGACAGGATAAGCAATTCACCCCTCCACTTT. Variable domain in full (rest from reference TRBV19 and TRBJ1-6): DGGITQSPKYLFRKEGQNVTLSCEQNLNHDAMYWYRQDPGQGLRLIYYSQIVNDFQKGDIAEGYSVSREKKESFPLTVTSAQKNPTAFYLCASSTPRFDRISNSPLHFGNGTRLTVT.

This clonotype was seen many times. The V gene is TRBV15, the J gene TRBJ2-7, with 8 bases lining up with TRBD2. The CDR3 loop spans 14 amino acids. Germline V gives CDR1 LNHNV, CDR2 YYDKDF (reference sequence). V dropped 4 bases and J dropped 1; count of bases not matched to a gene: 3. CDR3 sequence: CATSNGLASYEQYF. The CDR3 coding sequence is TGTGCCACCAGCAACGGACTAGCTTCCTACGAGCAGTACTTC.

This clonotype occurred many times. The CDR3 carries no conserved terminal phenylalanine or tryptophan, so it likely arises from a read error. V and J are TRBV2 and TRBJ1-1; D not resolved. The V end lost 6 bases, the J end lost 0 bases, and 8 bases lay between the germline ends. Germline V gene lookup returns CDR1 SNHLY and CDR2 FYNNEI. This CDR3 is 13 amino acids long. The CDR3 here is CASRRDMNTEAFL. For the CDR3, the DNA is TGTGCCAGCAGAAGAGATATGAACACTGAAGCTTTCCTT.

This clonotype was recorded at least ten times. V and J are TRBV7-6 and TRBJ2-7, with D unclear. CDR3 size: 15 residues. Trimming took 2 bases from V and 1 from J, leaving 12 bases between them. Germline CDR1 and CDR2: SGHVS and FNYEAQ. The CDR3 region has the DNA TGTGCCAGCAGCTTATGGGCAGGCCTTTCCTACGAGCAGTACTTC. It translates to CASSLWAGLSYEQYF.

This clonotype was seen many times. CDR3 amino acids: CASSLGQVELNTEAFF. In DNA, the CDR3 is TGTGCCAGCAGTTTAGGACAGGTAGAATTGAACACTGAAGCTTTCTTT. The gene calls are TRBV28 and TRBJ1-1; TRBD1 matches at 7 bases. CDR1 and CDR2 (germline): MDHEN, SYDVKM. Trimming removed 2 bases from V and 0 bases from J; junction bases left unmatched: 6. The CDR3 totals 16 residues.

In its sample, this clonotype was seen many times. V usage is TRBV28 and J usage is TRBJ2-4; D gene ambiguous. The germline CDR1 and CDR2 sequences are MDHEN and SYDVKM. V shed 2 bases and J shed 4 bases, with 6 bases lying between them. There are 13 residues in the CDR3. The CDR3 region has the DNA TGTGCCAGCAGTTTACAGGAGAAAAACATTCAGTACTTC. Encoded protein: CASSLQEKNIQYF.

This chain uses TRBV13 with TRBJ2-1; 8 bases are a match to TRBD2. V was clipped by 2 bases and J by 0 bases; unmatched bases: 12. From germline, CDR1 is PRHDT and CDR2 FYEKMQ (reference sequence). There are 19 residues in the CDR3. CDR3 sequence reads: CASSLLSGKIRSSYNEQFF. Written as DNA, the CDR3 is TGTGCCAGCAGCTTACTTAGCGGGAAGATCAGGAGCTCCTACAATGAGCAGTTCTTC.

This clonotype was counted only a few times. The V gene is TRBV5-1, the J gene TRBJ1-5; D might be TRBD1 (5 bases). The V end lost 4 bases, the J end lost 2 bases, and 16 bases lay between the germline ends. This CDR3 region has 16 residues. Germline CDR1 is SGHRS and CDR2 is YFSETQ. This chain's CDR3 is CASSPGPGFGNQPQHF. The CDR3 nucleotides read TGCGCCAGCAGCCCGGGACCGGGTTTCGGCAATCAGCCCCAGCATTTT. The full variable domain, completed using reference TRBV5-1 and TRBJ1-5, is KAGVTQTPRYLIKTRGQQVTLSCSPISGHRSVSWYQQTPGQGLQFLFEYFSETQRNKGNFPGRFSGRQFSNSRSEMNVSTLELGDSALYLCASSPGPGFGNQPQHFGDGTRLSIL.

This chain joins TRBV12-3 or TRBV12-4 and TRBJ1-1; D perhaps matches TRBD1 (5 bases). V was clipped by 7 bases and J by 4 bases, with 10 bases between them. The CDR3 covers 12 residues. In nucleotides, the CDR3 is TGTGCCAGCAACCGGGGGGGCACTGAAGCTTTCTTT. Translated, it gives CASNRGGTEAFF.

The sample holds many counts of this clonotype. The rearrangement joins TRBV12-3 or TRBV12-4 to TRBJ2-5; no clear D. Trimming cost V 5 bases and J 5 bases, with 12 bases left between them. This CDR3 region has 13 residues. The CDR3 loop is CASSQNPTETQYF. Here the CDR3 DNA reads TGTGCCAGCAGTCAAAATCCGACGGAGACCCAGTACTTC.

This clonotype was seen ten or more times. The chain combines TRBV27 with TRBJ2-7, with D maybe TRBD2 (5 bases). The CDR3 length is 14 residues. Germline CDR1 is MNHEY and CDR2 is SMNVEV (reference sequence). Trimming shortened V by 8 bases and J by 0 bases, and 14 bases separated the two germline ends. The CDR3: CASGPFGDSYEQYF. Written as DNA, the CDR3 is TGTGCCAGCGGCCCCTTCGGGGACTCCTACGAGCAGTACTTC.

The genes are TRBV12-3 or TRBV12-4 and TRBJ1-5; D call uncertain. Deletions cut 5 bases from V and 1 base from J, with 6 bases between. The CDR3 contains 13 residues. CDR3 loop: CASSAYSNQPQHF. DNA of the CDR3: TGTGCCAGCAGTGCATACAGCAATCAGCCCCAGCATTTT.

This clonotype was observed a few times. This chain joins TRBV12-3 or TRBV12-4 and TRBJ2-7; D is undetermined. V lost 3 bases, J lost 3 bases, and 15 bases lay in between. This CDR3 contains 15 residues. For the CDR3, the DNA is TGTGCCAGCAGTTTGGACCAACTACACAACTACGAGCAGTACTTC. It codes for CASSLDQLHNYEQYF.

The chain links TRBV11-1 to TRBJ1-1; D is perhaps TRBD1 (5 bases). CDR1 is SGHAT and CDR2 is FQDESV in the germline V gene (reference sequence). The CDR3 has 16 amino acids. The ends were cut back, 6 bases at V and 1 base at J, with 18 bases in the middle. DNA of the CDR3: TGTGCCAGCAGAAAGGGGCAGATGAGGTGGAACACTGAAGCTTTCTTT. It codes for CASRKGQMRWNTEAFF.

This clonotype has ten or more counts. This chain uses TRBV6-1 with TRBJ1-6; the D is unclear. Germline-derived CDR1 and CDR2 are MNHNS and SASEGT. V shed 1 base and J shed 9 bases, with 13 bases lying between them. The CDR3 is 15 amino acids. The CDR3 coding sequence is TGTGCCAGCAGTGAAGGTTCCGGGGAGGTTTCACCCCTCCACTTT. Its translation is CASSEGSGEVSPLHF.